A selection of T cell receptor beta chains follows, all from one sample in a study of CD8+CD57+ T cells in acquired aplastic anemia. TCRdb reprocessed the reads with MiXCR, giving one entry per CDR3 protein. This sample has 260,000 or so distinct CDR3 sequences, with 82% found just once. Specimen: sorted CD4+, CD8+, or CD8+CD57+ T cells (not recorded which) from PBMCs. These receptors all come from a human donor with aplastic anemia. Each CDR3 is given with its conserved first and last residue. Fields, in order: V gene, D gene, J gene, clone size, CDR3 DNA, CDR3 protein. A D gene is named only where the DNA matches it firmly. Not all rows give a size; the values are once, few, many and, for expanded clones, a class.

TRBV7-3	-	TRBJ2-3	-	TGTGCCAGCAGCCCAGCACAGGCCACAGATACGCAGTATTTT	CASSPAQATDTQYF
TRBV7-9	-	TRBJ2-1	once	TGTGCCAGCACTGGCTTCAGGGGTAGACTGTCCTTC	CASTGFRGRLSF
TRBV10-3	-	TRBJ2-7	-	TGTGCCATCAGTGCCCACAGGGAGGTCGAGCAGTACTTC	CAISAHREVEQYF
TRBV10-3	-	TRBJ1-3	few	TGTGCCATCAGTGAGCCTACAGGGCTTGGAAACACCATATATTTT	CAISEPTGLGNTIYF
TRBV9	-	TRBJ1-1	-	TGTGCCAGCAGCGTAGATGGGGAAGAAACTGAAGCTTTCTTT	CASSVDGEETEAFF
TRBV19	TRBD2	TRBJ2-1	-	TGTGCCAGTAGTATAGCTAGCGGAAGCTACAAGCAGCAGTTC	CASSIASGSYKQQF
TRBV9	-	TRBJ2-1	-	TGTGCCAGCAGCGTGGGGGCAGGGAGCTACAATGAGCAGTTCTTC	CASSVGAGSYNEQFF
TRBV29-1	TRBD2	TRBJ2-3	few	TGCAGCGTTGACCCTCGACTAGCGGGCCTAGGGCAGTATTTT	CSVDPRLAGLGQYF
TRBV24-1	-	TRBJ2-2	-	TGTGCCAGCTTGGCCGGGGGCACAGATGAGCTGTATTTT	CASLAGGTDELYF
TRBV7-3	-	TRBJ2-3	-	TGTGCCAGCAGCTTATCAGGCGGAGGGCAAGATGAGTATTTT	CASSLSGGGQDEYF
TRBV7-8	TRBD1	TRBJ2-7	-	TGTGCCAGCAGCCTTACAGGGGGTGGCGAGCAGTACTTC	CASSLTGGGEQYF
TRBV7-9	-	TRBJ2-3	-	TGTGCCAGCAGCTCAGGCCGGGGGCTGTCACCCATCCACTATTTT	CASSSGRGLSPIHYF
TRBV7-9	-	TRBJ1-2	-	TGTGCCAGCAGCCATGTTCAACCAGCCGGCGACACGTTC	CASSHVQPAGDTF
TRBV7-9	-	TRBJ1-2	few	TGTGCCAGCAGGGTGGCGAGGGACGGGCTCGTATATGGCTACACCTTC	CASRVARDGLVYGYTF
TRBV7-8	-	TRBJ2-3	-	TGTGCCAGCAGCGTATTTCAGTCACCCACAGCGACGCAGTTT	CASSVFQSPTATQF
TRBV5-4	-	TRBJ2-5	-	TGTGCCAGCAGCCTGGTTGGGGTTTGGGAGACCCAGTACTTC	CASSLVGVWETQYF
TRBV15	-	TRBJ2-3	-	TGTGCCAGCAGCCGAGGAAGCGAGCCAGATACCCAGTATTTC	CASSRGSEPDTQYF
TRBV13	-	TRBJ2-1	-	TGTGCCAGCAGCTTAGGGGGGATCGATAAGCAGTTCTTC	CASSLGGIDKQFF
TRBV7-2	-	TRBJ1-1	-	TGTGCCAGCAGCTCCGAGGTAACGGGGAACCATGACGTCTTCTTT	CASSSEVTGNHDVFF
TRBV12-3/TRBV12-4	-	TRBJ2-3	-	TGTGCCAGCAGCTTAACGTTTAGCACAGATACGCAGTATTTT	CASSLTFSTDTQYF
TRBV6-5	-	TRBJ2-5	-	TGTGCCAGCAAGTTCACAGGGGAGGACTACGAGCAAGAGACCCAGTACTTC	CASKFTGEDYEQETQYF
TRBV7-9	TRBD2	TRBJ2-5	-	TGCGCCAGCAGCTACCCCGGACTAGCGGGAGGGGGGAATTACTTC	CASSYPGLAGGGNYF
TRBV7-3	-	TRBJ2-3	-	-	CASSADDTQYFAPYF
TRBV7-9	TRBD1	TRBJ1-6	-	TGTGCCAGCAGCTTGGGGGGGAGACAGGGATCCCACGTCCACTTT	CASSLGGRQGSHVHF
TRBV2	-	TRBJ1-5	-	TGTGCCAGCAGTGAAGCGCTGCAGATCAATCAGCCCCAGCATTTT	CASSEALQINQPQHF
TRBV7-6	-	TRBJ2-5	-	TGTGCCAGCAGCTTATCTATCCGTCCCGCCCAGTACTTC	CASSLSIRPAQYF
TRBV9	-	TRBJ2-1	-	TGTGCCAGCAGCGTAGGGGTGTCGAAGCCCTACGAGCAGCAGTTCTTC	CASSVGVSKPYEQQFF
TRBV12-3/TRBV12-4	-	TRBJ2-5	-	TGTGCCAGCAGTTTAGCGCGAACAGGAGGCCAAGAGACCCAGTACTTC	CASSLARTGGQETQYF
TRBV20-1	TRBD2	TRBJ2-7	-	TGCAGTGCTAGAGGACTAGCCGGGTTCAAGCAGTACTTC	CSARGLAGFKQYF
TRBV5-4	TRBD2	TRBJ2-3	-	TGTGCCAGCAGCCTTACTAGCGTTTTGGATACGCAGTATTTT	CASSLTSVLDTQYF
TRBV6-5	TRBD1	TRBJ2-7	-	TGTGCCAGCAGACAGGGGCAGGGTAACTACGAGCAGTACTTC	CASRQGQGNYEQYF
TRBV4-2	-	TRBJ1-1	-	TGTGCTTTCCTCTTAGATCTGACAGGGAACACTGAAGCTTTCTTT	CAFLLDLTGNTEAFF
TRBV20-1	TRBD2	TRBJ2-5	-	TGCAGTGCTCCCCGGACTAGCGGAGGCCAAGAGACCCAGTACTTC	CSAPRTSGGQETQYF
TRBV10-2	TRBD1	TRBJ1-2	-	TGCGCCAGCAGTGCCTCGGACAGGCCCTATGGCTACACCTTC	CASSASDRPYGYTF
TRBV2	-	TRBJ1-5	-	TGTGGCAGCAGTGAAGCTTATGGTAATCAGCCCCAGCATTTT	CGSSEAYGNQPQHF
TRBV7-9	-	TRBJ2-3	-	-	CASSSAGTQYFRSF
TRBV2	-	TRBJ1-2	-	TGTGCCAGCAGGGACGGCGGGGGCCACACGCACTACACCTTC	CASRDGGGHTHYTF
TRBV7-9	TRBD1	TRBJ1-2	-	TGTGCCAGCAGCTTGACAGGGAGCGCCGACTCTAGCTTCACCTTC	CASSLTGSADSSFTF
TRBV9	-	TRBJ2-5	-	TGTGCCAGCAGCGGAGGGAGCGAGAGCGCAGATACGCACTTC	CASSGGSESADTHF
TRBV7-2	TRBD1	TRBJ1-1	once	TGTGCCTGCAGCTTTCATCCAGACGGGACAGCTGTTTCCTTCTTT	CACSFHPDGTAVSFF
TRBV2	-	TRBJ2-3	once	TGTGCCAGCGGGGACGGGTCAAATGCTCAGTATTTT	CASGDGSNAQYF
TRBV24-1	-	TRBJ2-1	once	TGTGCCGTGCACGTAGACAATGAGCAGTTCTTC	CAVHVDNEQFF
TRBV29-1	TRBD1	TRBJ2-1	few	TGCAGCGGGAACCCGGGACAGGGGAATGAGCAGTTCTTC	CSGNPGQGNEQFF
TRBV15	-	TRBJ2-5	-	TGTGCCACCAGCAGAGATAGGCGGGGTGGCAGAGAGACCCAGTACTTC	CATSRDRRGGRETQYF
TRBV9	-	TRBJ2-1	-	TGTGCCAGCAGCGTTAGTGGGAGTGAGCAGTTCTTC	CASSVSGSEQFF